This T cell receptor (beta chain) comes out of a study of somatic mutations in cytotoxic T cells in rheumatoid arthritis. Comments on this clone: Its antigen is undetermined.

General observations from the study: Neither rheumatoid arthritis patients nor age-matched healthy controls had significantly different CD8+ T-cell clonality from the other group. Patients with rheumatoid arthritis, but not healthy controls, had CD8+ clonality that increased with age.

Positive magnetic bead selection, which isolated the CD4+ and CD8+ cells, was followed by a flow cytometry check of purity. Sequencing was performed with immunoSEQ multiplex PCR; in TCRdb, only in-frame clones are kept and a portion is missing. The table shows more than 10,000 clones, with roughly 80% occurring only once. The TCR originated in a woman aged 60-75 years in good health. Specimen: CD8+ T cells sorted from blood.

The CDR3 DNA is TGTGCCAGCTCTCCTGGGACATCGGGTGAAGCTTTCTTT. The encoded protein is CASSPGTSGEAFF. The chain combines TRBV18 with TRBJ1-1; maybe TRBD1 (6 bases). In germline, CDR1 is KGHSH, CDR2 LQKENI. This CDR3 has 13 residues. Between the trimmed V and J ends, which lost 6 bases and 7 bases, there was a span of 15 bases.